These T cell receptor beta chains were read from a single sample in a study of cytomegalovirus exposure and HLA in healthy donors. The protocol was immunoSEQ multiplex PCR, while the TCRdb copy is restricted to in-frame clones and leaves out a portion. This sample carries 200,000 to 250,000 clones, approximately 82% of them seen once, and the ten largest clones take approximately 8.4%. The sample consisted of PBMCs. The receptors shown here come from a woman aged 60-70 years in good health and CMV-seropositive. The CDR3 runs from the conserved cysteine through the conserved F or W. The order of the fields is V gene, J gene, D gene, CDR3 protein. The D gene is left open where the match is weak.

V: TRBV5-5; J: TRBJ2-2; D: -; CDR3: CASSSERGELFF
V: TRBV9; J: TRBJ2-1; D: -; CDR3: CASSVFGGMVVLSNEQFF
V: TRBV19; J: TRBJ2-1; D: -; CDR3: CASSISGNNNEQFF
V: TRBV4-2; J: TRBJ1-1; D: -; CDR3: CASSLSSGGATEAFF
V: TRBV4-1; J: TRBJ2-5; D: -; CDR3: CASSQGPQETQYF
V: TRBV5-1; J: TRBJ2-7; D: TRBD1; CDR3: CASSQGTGYHEQYF
V: TRBV28; J: TRBJ2-7; D: TRBD2; CDR3: CASWTSRGYEQYF
V: TRBV6-1; J: TRBJ2-5; D: -; CDR3: CASSELRLQETQYF
V: TRBV9; J: TRBJ2-1; D: TRBD1; CDR3: CASSPGTGGFEQFF
V: TRBV20-1; J: -; D: TRBD2; CDR3: CSGLAGYEQYF
V: TRBV10-3; J: TRBJ1-1; D: -; CDR3: CASQGKGNTEAFF
V: TRBV7-8; J: TRBJ2-7; D: TRBD2; CDR3: CASSIQREASYEQYF
V: TRBV7-9; J: TRBJ1-2; D: -; CDR3: CSSSLGAEGTGGYTF
V: TRBV5-4; J: TRBJ1-6; D: -; CDR3: CASSTITGTNNSPLHF
V: TRBV11-1; J: TRBJ2-7; D: -; CDR3: CASSPNSYEQYF
V: TRBV6-6; J: TRBJ1-2; D: -; CDR3: CASTQREGLRGWGYTF
V: TRBV14; J: TRBJ2-7; D: TRBD2; CDR3: CASSYYSGLAYEQYF
V: TRBV7-3; J: TRBJ1-6; D: TRBD1; CDR3: CASSVQGNNSPLHF
V: TRBV6-1; J: TRBJ2-3; D: TRBD2; CDR3: CASSIRTSPDTQYF
V: TRBV5-6; J: TRBJ1-1; D: -; CDR3: CASSPLGGNTEAFF
V: TRBV6-5; J: TRBJ1-5; D: TRBD1; CDR3: CASSYDRDQPQHF
V: TRBV27; J: TRBJ2-3; D: TRBD2; CDR3: CASSFGTGTSGTDTQYF
V: TRBV14; J: TRBJ1-1; D: -; CDR3: CASSPTRDTEAFF
V: TRBV5-1; J: TRBJ2-5; D: TRBD1; CDR3: CASSLGGTGDETQYF
V: TRBV27; J: TRBJ2-1; D: TRBD2; CDR3: CASNPGTSGYNEQFF
V: TRBV19; J: TRBJ2-5; D: TRBD1; CDR3: CASSRDRVALGETQYF
V: TRBV11-2; J: TRBJ2-5; D: -; CDR3: CASSYTGRETQYF
V: TRBV2; J: TRBJ2-5; D: TRBD2; CDR3: CASRRGETSGRWETQYF
V: TRBV9; J: TRBJ1-1; D: -; CDR3: CASSVPGELNTEAFF
V: TRBV7-2; J: TRBJ2-7; D: -; CDR3: CASSRGFTSSYEQYF
V: TRBV10-3; J: TRBJ2-7; D: -; CDR3: CAISVQRHYEQYF
V: TRBV27; J: TRBJ2-5; D: -; CDR3: CASSLDGRGTQYF
V: TRBV18; J: TRBJ1-1; D: -; CDR3: CASSPLEEANTEAFF
V: TRBV5-1; J: TRBJ1-1; D: -; CDR3: CASSWGQNTEAFF
V: TRBV19; J: TRBJ1-5; D: TRBD1; CDR3: CASKGQGATSQPQHF
V: TRBV5-1; J: TRBJ2-5; D: -; CDR3: CASSLQGVGETQYF
V: TRBV5-1; J: TRBJ2-1; D: TRBD2; CDR3: CASSLASGRRVEQFF
V: TRBV11-2; J: TRBJ1-2; D: -; CDR3: CASSLDPGPYGYTF
V: TRBV5-6; J: TRBJ2-2; D: -; CDR3: CASSLRTYDLTGELFF
V: TRBV27; J: TRBJ2-1; D: TRBD1; CDR3: CASSPGRDRTYNEQFF
V: TRBV7-2; J: TRBJ2-2; D: TRBD1; CDR3: CASSLDRYTGELFF
V: TRBV5-6; J: TRBJ2-1; D: TRBD2; CDR3: CASSVALTSGNNEQFF
V: TRBV27; J: TRBJ1-6; D: -; CDR3: CASSFKNSPLHF
V: TRBV9; J: TRBJ2-1; D: TRBD2; CDR3: CASSVGGRASSYNEQFF
V: TRBV9; J: TRBJ2-1; D: TRBD2; CDR3: CASSVVGGYSGIGYNEQFF
V: TRBV28; J: TRBJ1-4; D: -; CDR3: CASSLFRANEKLFF
V: TRBV30; J: TRBJ2-1; D: -; CDR3: CAWDRLYNEQFF
V: TRBV9; J: TRBJ1-2; D: -; CDR3: CASSVSDTNYGYTF
V: TRBV4-1; J: TRBJ1-4; D: TRBD1; CDR3: CASSQDRARNEKLFF
V: TRBV7-2; J: TRBJ2-5; D: TRBD1; CDR3: CASMRGQGETQYF
V: TRBV6-5; J: TRBJ2-1; D: TRBD2; CDR3: CASSMTSGSYNEQFF
V: TRBV5-1; J: TRBJ2-2; D: -; CDR3: CASSLVEGAGELFF
V: TRBV2; J: TRBJ2-3; D: TRBD1; CDR3: CASRTGTGTDTQYF
V: TRBV2; J: TRBJ2-7; D: -; CDR3: CASTSPSSYEQYF
V: TRBV9; J: TRBJ2-1; D: TRBD2; CDR3: CASSVEASGNEQFF
V: TRBV2; J: TRBJ2-7; D: -; CDR3: CASSLVEQYF
V: TRBV27; J: TRBJ1-3; D: TRBD1; CDR3: CASSPTGGIGNTIYF
V: TRBV19; J: TRBJ1-4; D: -; CDR3: CASRHLAGEKLFF
V: TRBV7-3; J: TRBJ2-5; D: TRBD1; CDR3: CASSPGTGEQTQYF